This entry is about one TCR beta chain. The antigen is unknown. This sample was taken from a study of regulatory T cells in long-lasting Graves disease. Study background: By definition, persistent Graves' disease involved antithyroid drugs for over 5 years alongside positive TSH receptor antibodies.

The study, taken as a whole, reports: For persistent Graves' patients, TCR diversity was lower than for newly diagnosed ones. Persistent disease preferred TRBV28, TRBJ1-2 and TRBJ2-5; new disease, TRBV20-1 and TRBJ2-1.

Germline values: CDR1 DFQATT, CDR2 SNEGSKA (reference sequence). CDR3 length equals 17 residues. With 0 bases clipped from V and 5 bases from J, the junction kept 15 bases outside the gene matches. Relying on iRepertoire HTBI primers and Arm-PCR of CDR3 regions, the team built TCR beta libraries. One entry per CDR3 protein results from TCRdb running MiXCR on the multiplex PCR reads. The table shows 650,000 to 700,000 distinct CDR3 sequences, with around 30% occurring only once. Indicated time point: persistent/refractory GD, antithyroid drugs over 5 years with positive TRAb. Isolated PBMC RNA provided the starting material for the TCR library. Tubes containing EDTA received about 9.4 milliliters of drawn peripheral blood.

The chain joins TRBV20-1 to TRBJ1-2; 7 positions agree with TRBD1. This receptor was obtained from a female donor with Graves disease. The sample here was peripheral blood mononuclear cells (PBMCs), taken when the disease was refractory, from a patient treated with antithyroid drugs. In nucleotides, the CDR3 is TGCAGTGCTAGAGATCTTAGGGGAGGAGGGGGCAGATATGGCTACACCTTC. Its translation is CSARDLRGGGGRYGYTF.